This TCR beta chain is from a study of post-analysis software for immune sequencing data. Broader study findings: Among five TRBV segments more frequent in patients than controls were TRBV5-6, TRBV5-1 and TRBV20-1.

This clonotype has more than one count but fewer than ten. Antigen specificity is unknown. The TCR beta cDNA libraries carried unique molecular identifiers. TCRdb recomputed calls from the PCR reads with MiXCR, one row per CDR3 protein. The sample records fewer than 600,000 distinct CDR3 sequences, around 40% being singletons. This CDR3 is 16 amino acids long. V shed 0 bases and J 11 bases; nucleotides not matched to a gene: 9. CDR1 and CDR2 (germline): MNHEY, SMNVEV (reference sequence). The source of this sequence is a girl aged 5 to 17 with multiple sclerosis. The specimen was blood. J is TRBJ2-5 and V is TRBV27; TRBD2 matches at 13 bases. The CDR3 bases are TGTGCCAGCAGTTTATCCTTACTAGCGGGAGGGCCGGGGCAGTACTTC. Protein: CASSLSLLAGGPGQYF.